This T cell receptor (beta chain) was observed in a study of identical twins. This clonotype occurred many times. Its specificity is unknown. Study outcomes and limitations: With beta out-of-frame sequences, excess sharing by twins was weaker. Memory repertoires showed no such pattern, whereas abundant cord blood beta clonotypes carried fewer insertions. In zero-insertion analyses, partial confounding could arise from invariant MAIT and iNKT cells.

V lost 4 bases and J 7 bases, leaving 17 bases between the germline ends. The CDR3 loop spans 14 amino acids. Germline V gene lookup returns CDR1 SEHNR and CDR2 FQNEAQ (reference sequence). TCRdb re-derived calls from the 5' RACE reads in MiXCR, one entry per CDR3 protein. The sample has about 690,000 distinct CDR3 sequences, less than 7% seen once. What was sequenced was naive T cells sorted from blood. V gene TRBV7-9 combines with J gene TRBJ2-7; unclear D gene. This clonotype was sampled from a young man in good health. The CDR3 DNA reads TGTGCCAGCAGCTCCGGCGGCAGTTTGAGAGAGCAGTACTTC. Amino acids: CASSSGGSLREQYF.